A single sample is the source of the 7 T cell receptor beta chains below, sequenced in a study of tumor-infiltrating lymphocytes in localized non-small cell lung cancer. TCRdb keeps only in-frame clones here, not all; method: immunoSEQ multiplex PCR. The data hold over 10,000 clones, with around four fifths observed a single time. Sequencing was done on a sample of uninvolved lung tissue not adjacent to the tumor. The receptors originated from a human donor with non-small cell lung cancer.

This clone came up a few times. This chain connects TRBV6-1 to TRBJ2-1, with 8 bases matching TRBD1. The V and J ends lost 4 bases and 12 bases, in that order; junction bases with no gene match: 8. Germline lookup yields CDR1 MNHNS and CDR2 SASEGT. The CDR3 spans 13 residues. The DNA for the CDR3 is TGTGCCAGCAGTGGTGTCGACAGGGGAAGGCAGTTCTTC. Protein sequence: CASSGVDRGRQFF.

This clone showed up just a few times. The chain has TRBV29-1 and TRBJ1-1; D is perhaps TRBD1 (5 bases). Trimming took 4 bases from V and 4 from J, leaving 16 bases between them. CDR3 length: 14 residues. Germline loops: CDR1 SQVTM, CDR2 ANQGSEA. The CDR3 DNA is TGCAGCGTTGGTTTAGGGGCAGCCGGCACTGAAGCTTTCTTT. Its protein is CSVGLGAAGTEAFF.

This clone was detected a few times. The chain combines TRBV7-2 with TRBJ2-3; D is uncertain. V was shortened by 6 bases and J by 10 bases, with 14 bases between the two germline ends. The CDR3 sequence is 12 residues long. The germline CDR1 and CDR2 sequences are SGHTA and FQGNSA. The CDR3 DNA follows: TGTGCCAGCAGATCAGAGTCCTATGCGCAGTATTTT. It is translated as CASRSESYAQYF.

This clone was seen more than once but under ten times. The V call is TRBV7-2, the J call TRBJ1-2, with D possibly matching TRBD1 (6 bases). CDR3 length: 12 amino acids. In germline, CDR1 is SGHTA, CDR2 FQGNSA. The V end lost 4 bases, the J end lost 7 bases, and 10 bases lay between the germline ends. The chain's CDR3 is CASSSRTVGYTF. The CDR3 coding sequence is TGTGCCAGCAGCTCTAGGACAGTTGGCTACACCTTC.

The gene calls are TRBV6-1 and TRBJ2-7; D unclear. Germline values: CDR1 MNHNS, CDR2 SASEGT. The CDR3 spans 13 residues. The V and J ends lost 5 bases and 0 bases respectively, with 8 bases between them. In DNA, the CDR3 is TGTGCCAGCAGTACAGCGAGCTCCTACGAGCAGTACTTC. It specifies CASSTASSYEQYF.

The chain carries TRBV6-5 and TRBJ1-5; D not certain. The ends were cut back, 6 bases at V and 0 bases at J, with 6 bases in the middle. CDR1 and CDR2 from the germline V gene are MNHEY and SVGAGI. This CDR3 is 13 amino acids long. The CDR3 loop reads CASSYRSNQPQHF. As DNA, the CDR3 is TGTGCCAGCAGCTACCGTAGCAATCAGCCCCAGCATTTT.

J is TRBJ1-1 and V is TRBV19; 9 bases match TRBD1. Germline V lookup: CDR1 LNHDA, CDR2 SQIVND (reference sequence). This CDR3 has 17 amino acids. The J segment lost 4 bases and the V segment lost 0 bases, leaving 9 bases of the junction unmatched. The CDR3 here is CASSIDTGGSWSTEAFF. In nucleotides, the CDR3 is TGTGCCAGTAGTATAGATACAGGGGGCAGCTGGAGCACTGAAGCTTTCTTT.